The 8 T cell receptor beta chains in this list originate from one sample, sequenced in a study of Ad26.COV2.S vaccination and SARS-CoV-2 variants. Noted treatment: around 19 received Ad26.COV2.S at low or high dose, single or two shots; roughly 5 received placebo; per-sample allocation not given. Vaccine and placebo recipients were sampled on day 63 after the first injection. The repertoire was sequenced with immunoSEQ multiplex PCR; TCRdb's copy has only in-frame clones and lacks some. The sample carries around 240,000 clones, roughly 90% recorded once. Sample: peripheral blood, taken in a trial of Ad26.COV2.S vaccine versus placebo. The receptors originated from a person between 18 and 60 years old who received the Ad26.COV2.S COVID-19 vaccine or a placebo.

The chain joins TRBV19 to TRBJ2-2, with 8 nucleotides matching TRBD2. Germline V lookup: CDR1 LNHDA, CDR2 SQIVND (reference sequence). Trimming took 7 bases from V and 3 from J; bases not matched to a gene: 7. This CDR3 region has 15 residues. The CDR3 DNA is TGTGCCAGTAAGGTTAGCGGGGTCGACACCGGGGAGCTGTTTTTT. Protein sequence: CASKVSGVDTGELFF.

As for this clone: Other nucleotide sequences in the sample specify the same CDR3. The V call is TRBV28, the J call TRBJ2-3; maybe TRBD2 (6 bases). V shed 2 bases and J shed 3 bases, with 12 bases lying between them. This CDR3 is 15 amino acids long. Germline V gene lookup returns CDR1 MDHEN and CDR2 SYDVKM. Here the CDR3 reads CASSLGGAGTDTQYF. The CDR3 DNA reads TGTGCCAGCAGTTTAGGTGGGGCGGGGACAGATACGCAGTATTTT. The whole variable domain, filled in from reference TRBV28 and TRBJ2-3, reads DVKVTQSSRYLVKRTGEKVFLECVQDMDHENMFWYRQDPGLGLRLIYFSYDVKMKEKGDIPEGYSVSREKKERFSLILESASTNQTSMYLCASSLGGAGTDTQYFGPGTRLTVL.

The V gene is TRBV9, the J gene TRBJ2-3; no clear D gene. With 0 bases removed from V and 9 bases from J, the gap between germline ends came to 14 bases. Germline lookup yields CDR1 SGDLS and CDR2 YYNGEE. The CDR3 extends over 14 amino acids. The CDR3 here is CASSVEGPVDTQYF. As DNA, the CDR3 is TGTGCCAGCAGCGTAGAAGGGCCCGTAGACACGCAGTATTTT.

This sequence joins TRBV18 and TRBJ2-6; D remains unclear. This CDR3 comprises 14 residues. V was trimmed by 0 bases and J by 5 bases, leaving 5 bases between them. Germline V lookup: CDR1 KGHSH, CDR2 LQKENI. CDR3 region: CASSPPSRANVLTF. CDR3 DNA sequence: TGTGCCAGCTCACCACCGAGTAGGGCCAACGTCCTGACTTTC.

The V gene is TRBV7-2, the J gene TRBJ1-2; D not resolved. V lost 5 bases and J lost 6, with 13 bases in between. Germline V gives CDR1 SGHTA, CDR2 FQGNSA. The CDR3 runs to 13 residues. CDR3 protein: CASSLDRRDGYTF. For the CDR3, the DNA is TGTGCCAGCAGCCTCGACCGGCGGGATGGCTACACCTTC.

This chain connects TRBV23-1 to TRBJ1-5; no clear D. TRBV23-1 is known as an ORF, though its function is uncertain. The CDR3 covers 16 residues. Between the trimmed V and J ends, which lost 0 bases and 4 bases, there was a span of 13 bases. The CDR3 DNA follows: TGCGCCAGCAGTCAATCTAGGAGACACTTTAATCAGCCCCAGCATTTT. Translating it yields CASSQSRRHFNQPQHF.

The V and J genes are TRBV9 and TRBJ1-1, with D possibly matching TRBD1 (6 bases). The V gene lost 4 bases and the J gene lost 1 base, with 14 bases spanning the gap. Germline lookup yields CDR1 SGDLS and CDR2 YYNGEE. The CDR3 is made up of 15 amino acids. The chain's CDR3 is CASSPWAGENTEAFF. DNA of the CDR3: TGTGCCAGCAGCCCATGGGCAGGGGAGAACACTGAAGCTTTCTTT.

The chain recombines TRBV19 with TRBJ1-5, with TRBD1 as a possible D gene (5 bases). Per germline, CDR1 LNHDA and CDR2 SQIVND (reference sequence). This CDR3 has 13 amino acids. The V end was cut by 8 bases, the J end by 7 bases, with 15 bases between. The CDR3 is CASSPRVEQPQHF. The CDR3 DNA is TGTGCCAGTTCACCCAGGGTGGAACAGCCCCAGCATTTT.